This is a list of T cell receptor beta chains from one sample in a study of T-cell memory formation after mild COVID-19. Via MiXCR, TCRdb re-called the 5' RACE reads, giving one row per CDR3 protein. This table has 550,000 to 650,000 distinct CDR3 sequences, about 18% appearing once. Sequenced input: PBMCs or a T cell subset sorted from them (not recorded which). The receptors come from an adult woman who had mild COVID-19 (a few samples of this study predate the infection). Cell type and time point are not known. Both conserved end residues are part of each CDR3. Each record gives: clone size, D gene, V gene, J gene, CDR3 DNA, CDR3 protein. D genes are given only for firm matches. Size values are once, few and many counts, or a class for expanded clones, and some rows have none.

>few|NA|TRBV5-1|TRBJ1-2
TGCGCCAGCAGCTTATGGGGCGGAGGCGGCTACACCTTC
CASSLWGGGGYTF
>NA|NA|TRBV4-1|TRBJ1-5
TGCGCCAGCAGTGTCGACTGGGTGGACAATCAGCCCCAGCATTTT
CASSVDWVDNQPQHF
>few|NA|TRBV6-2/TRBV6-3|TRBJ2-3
TGTGCCAGCAGTTCCCTCCCATGGGGGAAAGATACGCAGTATTTT
CASSSLPWGKDTQYF
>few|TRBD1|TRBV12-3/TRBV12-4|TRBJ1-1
TGTGCCAGCAGCATGCAGGGGGCGAGGAGTGAAGCTTTCTTT
CASSMQGARSEAFF
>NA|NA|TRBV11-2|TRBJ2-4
TGTGCCAGCAGCTTAGGGGAGGCGAGCATTCAGTACTTC
CASSLGEASIQYF
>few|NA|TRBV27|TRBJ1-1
TGTGCCACAACCAGGGACGGCACTGAAGCTTTCTTT
CATTRDGTEAFF
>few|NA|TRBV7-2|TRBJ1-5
TGTGCCAGCAGCTCAGACGTCACAAGCAATCAGCCCCAGCATTTT
CASSSDVTSNQPQHF
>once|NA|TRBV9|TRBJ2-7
TGTGCCAGCAGCGTAGACGAAAGCTCCTACGAGCAGTACTTC
CASSVDESSYEQYF
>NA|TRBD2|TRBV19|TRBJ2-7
TGTGCCAGTAGTATCGGAGCGGGAGTCTACGAGCAGTACTTC
CASSIGAGVYEQYF
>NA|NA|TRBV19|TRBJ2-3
TGTGCCAGTAGATCTGGGGGCGACGCCCTCACAGATACGCAGTATTTT
CASRSGGDALTDTQYF
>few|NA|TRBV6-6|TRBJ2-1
TGTGCCAGCAGTTACTCAGGGTCCCGATCCTACAATGAGCAGTTCTTC
CASSYSGSRSYNEQFF
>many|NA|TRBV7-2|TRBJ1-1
TGTGCCAGCAGCTTAGGCGGTCTGGTGAACACTGAAGCTTTCTTT
CASSLGGLVNTEAFF
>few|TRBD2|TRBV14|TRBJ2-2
TGTGCCAGCAGGGGTAGCGGGAGTGTCGGGGAGCTGTTTTTT
CASRGSGSVGELFF
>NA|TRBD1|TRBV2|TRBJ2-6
TGTGCCAGCAGGACCACAGGGGCTGGGGCCAACGTCCTGACTTTC
CASRTTGAGANVLTF
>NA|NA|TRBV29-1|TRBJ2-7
TGCAGCGCCGGGACGGAACTCCCTTACGAGCAGTACTTC
CSAGTELPYEQYF